This T cell receptor beta chain emerged from a study of cytomegalovirus exposure and HLA in healthy donors (dated by TCRdb to about 2017). For the study in its entirety: The 650 to 750 repertoires of the first cohort and the roughly 110 validation repertoires were produced on the same platform, according to a later analysis. The study aimed to test whether signatures of past pathogen exposure could be identified by cataloging public T cell receptors. Along with the approximately 620-subject first cohort, a separate validation cohort of over a hundred different subjects was used. To predict cytomegalovirus infection status, the study combined high-throughput TCR immunosequencing, statistical association of individual TCRs with disease status, and machine learning.

From the germline V gene, CDR1 is SGDLS and CDR2 is YYNGEE. V lost 3 bases and J lost 5 bases; the stretch between them is 11 bases long. Spanning cysteine to phenylalanine, the CDR3 consists of 13 amino acids. This entry keeps only the CDR3 DNA: 39 bases, framed from base 1. Donors formed part of the validation cohort, which comprised 120 subjects and was distinct from the first cohort of roughly 600 subjects. Libraries were made using the immunoSEQ multiplex PCR assay. The study's processing was this. A statistical classification framework was built to diagnose cytomegalovirus status from the catalog of TCR beta chain sequences. This immuneACCESS table, as held by TCRdb, lists in-frame sequences with V and J called but not all clones. Of the missing ones, under half trace to an unresolved V gene in checked studies; the others have no known cause. V, J and clone size were drawn from that table, and D and trimming were deduced from the DNA. This sample lists over 70,000 clones; around 90% were detected once. The ten largest clones take up roughly 3.8% of the sample.

Results and caveats for the whole study, not just this receptor: A later analysis had no HLA typing for the validation cohort, so co-occurrence there was scored across all 120 or so repertoires. A total of 150 to 200 TCR beta chains were listed by the study as associated with cytomegalovirus. Across donors, most TCR sequences were observed very rarely, whereas some public TCRs were present in many individuals. Subsequent analysis determined that TCRs grouped into clusters in the first cohort also showed a tendency toward co-occurrence across the roughly 110 validation repertoires, and approximately 94% of cluster scores exceeded 0. In both the original and validation cohorts, the classifier was reported to diagnose cytomegalovirus status with high specificity and sensitivity. It was suggested by the authors that the approach could potentially be generalized to other disease states and immunological phenotypes. A few of the identified cytomegalovirus-associated TCR beta chains were confirmed in vitro to be specific for cytomegalovirus antigens.

To note about this clone: The antigen it binds to is not known. No per-base quality is available; no much larger clone lies one base away.

Material: PBMCs. The V and J segments used are TRBV9 and TRBJ1-2, with no confidently assigned D gene. The receptor was derived from a woman aged 18-29 years in good health and CMV-seropositive. The CDR3 sequence is CASSAHAGYGYTF. The DNA sequence is TGTGCCAGCAGCGCCCACGCAGGTTATGGCTACACCTTC.